What follows describes a single T cell receptor beta chain. The antigen is undetermined. This sample was included in a study of shared clonotypes between healthy human individuals. Study conclusions and caveats: In contrast to clonotypes shared by all four donors, non-shared clonotypes had lower generation probabilities.

Only in-frame clones appear in the TCRdb table, and some are missing; sequencing was by immunoSEQ multiplex PCR. The repertoire holds under 1,100,000 clones, 60% to 80% seen once, with over 1.3% in the top ten. This receptor was obtained from a man aged 18 to 30 in good health. Material for sequencing was memory CD4+ T cells sorted from blood. Specified subset: CD45RA-negative fraction.

The CDR3 region has the DNA TGCGCCAGCAGCTTCACAACAGACACTGAAGCTTTCTTT. Amino acids: CASSFTTDTEAFF. The chain combines TRBV5-1 with TRBJ1-1; D call uncertain. Trimming shortened V by 2 bases and J by 3 bases, and 8 bases separated the two germline ends. The CDR3 loop spans 13 amino acids. Germline V gene sequence: CDR1 SGHRS, CDR2 YFSETQ.